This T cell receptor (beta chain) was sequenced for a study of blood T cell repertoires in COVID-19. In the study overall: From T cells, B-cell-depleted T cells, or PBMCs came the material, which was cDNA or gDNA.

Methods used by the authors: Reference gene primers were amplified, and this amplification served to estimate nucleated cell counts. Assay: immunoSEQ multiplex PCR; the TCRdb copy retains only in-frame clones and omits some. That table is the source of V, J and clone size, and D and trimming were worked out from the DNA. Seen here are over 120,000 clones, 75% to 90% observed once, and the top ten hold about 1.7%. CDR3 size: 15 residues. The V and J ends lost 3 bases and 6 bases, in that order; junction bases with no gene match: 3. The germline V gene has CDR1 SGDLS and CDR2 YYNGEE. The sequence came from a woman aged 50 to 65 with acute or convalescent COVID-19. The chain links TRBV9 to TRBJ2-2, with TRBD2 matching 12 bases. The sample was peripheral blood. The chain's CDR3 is CASSASGGASGELFF. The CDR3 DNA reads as TGTGCCAGCAGCGCTAGCGGGGGGGCGTCCGGGGAGCTGTTTTTT.